Included here is one T cell receptor (beta chain) sequence, with context. This sample stems from a study of blood T cell repertoires in COVID-19. At the level of the study: COVID-19 samples from acute and convalescent phases originated in the United States, Italy and Spain. From T cells, B-cell-depleted T cells, or PBMCs came the material, which was cDNA or gDNA.

In the authors' workflow: Cell counts per sample came from amplifying reference gene primers. This table comes from immunoSEQ multiplex PCR, and its TCRdb copy is limited to in-frame clones, with some not included. Clone size and V and J calls were adopted from that table, with D and trimming inferred from the DNA. The sample lists some 260,000 clones, more than 70% seen once, with around 3.2% in the top ten. The CDR3 runs to 12 residues. V dropped 4 bases and J dropped 4 bases, with 7 bases sitting between them. The germline gives CDR1 ENHRY, CDR2 SYGVKD. This clonotype originated in a woman younger than 30 with acute or convalescent COVID-19. The genes are TRBV10-3 and TRBJ1-2; D is unclear. The sequencing input was peripheral blood. CDR3 sequence reads: CAISVQSYGYTF. The CDR3 nucleotides are TGTGCCATCAGTGTACAGAGCTATGGCTACACCTTC.